This is a list of T cell receptor beta chains from one sample in a study of a mutant IDH1 vaccine in newly diagnosed glioma. Repertoires were generated with immunoSEQ multiplex PCR, while TCRdb's copy carries only in-frame clones and drops some. The repertoire includes roughly 52,000 clones, 76% of them detected once, and 9% to 15% sits in the top ten. These receptors have no identified antigens. Here the sequenced sample was PBMCs, taken from a glioma patient whose treatment included an IDH1 peptide vaccine. Receptor source: a man between 35 and 55 years old with glioma. Each CDR3 is given with its conserved first and last residue. Each record gives: J gene, clone size, D gene, V gene, CDR3 DNA, CDR3 protein. The D gene is left open where the match is weak. Some rows mark clone size as missing; the rest say once, few, many or name a class of expanded clone.

J gene: TRBJ1-2
clone size: -
D gene: -
V gene: TRBV14
CDR3 DNA: TGTGCCAGCAGCCAAGCCCGGGGCTATGGCTACACCTTC
CDR3 protein: CASSQARGYGYTF

J gene: TRBJ2-7
clone size: -
D gene: -
V gene: TRBV5-8
CDR3 DNA: TGTGCCAGCAGCTTGGGGCAGGGGGGCTCCTACGAGCAGTACTTC
CDR3 protein: CASSLGQGGSYEQYF

J gene: TRBJ1-3
clone size: -
D gene: -
V gene: TRBV27
CDR3 DNA: TGTGCCACGACCAACAGGTTCGGCTCTGGAAACACCATATATTTT
CDR3 protein: CATTNRFGSGNTIYF

J gene: TRBJ2-1
clone size: -
D gene: -
V gene: TRBV18
CDR3 DNA: TGTGCCAGCTCACCCAGCAGGGGGACTTCCTACAATGAGCAGTTCTTC
CDR3 protein: CASSPSRGTSYNEQFF

J gene: TRBJ1-2
clone size: -
D gene: TRBD1
V gene: TRBV30
CDR3 DNA: TGTGCCTGGCGCGGGACAGGGTCCCCTGGCTACACCTTC
CDR3 protein: CAWRGTGSPGYTF

J gene: TRBJ2-5
clone size: -
D gene: TRBD2
V gene: TRBV7-6
CDR3 DNA: TGTGCCAGCAGCCCCAGACTAGCGGCAGAGACCCAGTACTTC
CDR3 protein: CASSPRLAAETQYF

J gene: TRBJ1-5
clone size: -
D gene: -
V gene: TRBV6-6
CDR3 DNA: TGTGCCGCGGGACCCCCAAGGGGGCCCCAGCATTTT
CDR3 protein: CAAGPPRGPQHF

J gene: TRBJ1-3
clone size: -
D gene: TRBD1
V gene: TRBV16
CDR3 DNA: TGTGCCAGCAGCCTCGGTAGGGACAGCGGAAACACCATATATTTT
CDR3 protein: CASSLGRDSGNTIYF

J gene: TRBJ1-5
clone size: -
D gene: TRBD1
V gene: TRBV6-1
CDR3 DNA: TGTGCCAGCAGGCGGGACAGGGTCAATCAGCCCCAGCATTTT
CDR3 protein: CASRRDRVNQPQHF

J gene: TRBJ2-4
clone size: -
D gene: -
V gene: TRBV19
CDR3 DNA: TGTGCCAGTCGGGACGGTGGAGCCAAAAACATTCAGTACTTC
CDR3 protein: CASRDGGAKNIQYF

J gene: TRBJ2-1
clone size: -
D gene: TRBD2
V gene: TRBV25-1
CDR3 DNA: TGTGCCAGCAGTGATCTTTTGGGACTAGACTACAATGAGCAGTTCTTC
CDR3 protein: CASSDLLGLDYNEQFF

J gene: TRBJ1-3
clone size: -
D gene: -
V gene: TRBV18
CDR3 DNA: TGTGCCAGCTCACCACCGGCGTGGGGGGGATCCCCTCTCTCTGGAAACACCATATATTTT
CDR3 protein: CASSPPAWGGSPLSGNTIYF

J gene: TRBJ2-3
clone size: once
D gene: TRBD1
V gene: TRBV5-1
CDR3 DNA: TGCGCCAGCAGCTTGGGACAGGGGGCGGATACGCAGTATTTT
CDR3 protein: CASSLGQGADTQYF

J gene: TRBJ1-5
clone size: -
D gene: -
V gene: TRBV7-8
CDR3 DNA: TGTGCCAGCAGCTTCGGACGGGATCAGCCCCAGCATTTT
CDR3 protein: CASSFGRDQPQHF

J gene: TRBJ1-4
clone size: -
D gene: TRBD1
V gene: TRBV5-1
CDR3 DNA: TGCGCCAGCAGCCAGGGGACAGCCCTCATGTTGGCTAATGAAAAACTGTTTTTT
CDR3 protein: CASSQGTALMLANEKLFF

J gene: TRBJ2-6
clone size: -
D gene: TRBD1
V gene: TRBV2
CDR3 DNA: TGTGCCAGCAGCCTAACCGGGACAGCCTCTGGGGCCAACGTCCTGACTTTC
CDR3 protein: CASSLTGTASGANVLTF

J gene: TRBJ2-7
clone size: -
D gene: -
V gene: TRBV6-6
CDR3 DNA: TGTGCCAGCACCCCCGACCTAGGCTACTCCTACGAGCAGTACTTC
CDR3 protein: CASTPDLGYSYEQYF

J gene: TRBJ1-1
clone size: few
D gene: -
V gene: TRBV19
CDR3 DNA: TGTGCCAGTAGTCTCGCCGAGCGCCGAGCTTTCTTT
CDR3 protein: CASSLAERRAFF

J gene: TRBJ1-2
clone size: -
D gene: TRBD1
V gene: TRBV6-5
CDR3 DNA: TGTGCCAGCAGGATGACGACAGGGACAAACTATGGCTACACCTTC
CDR3 protein: CASRMTTGTNYGYTF

J gene: TRBJ2-1
clone size: -
D gene: -
V gene: TRBV11-2
CDR3 DNA: TGTGCCAGCAACCCGGAGGGGGGTGAGCAGTTCTTC
CDR3 protein: CASNPEGGEQFF

J gene: TRBJ1-1
clone size: -
D gene: TRBD1
V gene: TRBV10-3
CDR3 DNA: TGTGCCATCAGTGAGGACAGGGCTAGGAACACTGAAGCTTTCTTT
CDR3 protein: CAISEDRARNTEAFF

J gene: TRBJ1-5
clone size: -
D gene: -
V gene: TRBV15
CDR3 DNA: TGTGCCACCAGCAGAGACGGTCCTCTCAGGGATAGCAATCAGCCCCAGCATTTT
CDR3 protein: CATSRDGPLRDSNQPQHF

J gene: TRBJ2-1
clone size: -
D gene: TRBD2
V gene: TRBV19
CDR3 DNA: TGTGCCAGTAGTATAATGGCGGGAGGCAGGAATGAGCAGTTCTTC
CDR3 protein: CASSIMAGGRNEQFF

J gene: TRBJ2-5
clone size: -
D gene: TRBD2
V gene: TRBV7-9
CDR3 DNA: TGTGCCAGCAGCTTAGGTCGACTAGCAGCGGGAGGTCGAGAGACCCAGTACTTC
CDR3 protein: CASSLGRLAAGGRETQYF

J gene: TRBJ1-3
clone size: -
D gene: TRBD1
V gene: TRBV6-1
CDR3 DNA: TGTGCCAGCAGTTGGGACAGGGAATCTGGAAACACCATATATTTT
CDR3 protein: CASSWDRESGNTIYF

J gene: TRBJ2-3
clone size: -
D gene: -
V gene: TRBV6-5
CDR3 DNA: TGTGCCAGCAGCCCCTGGAAGGTTGATACGCAGTATTTT
CDR3 protein: CASSPWKVDTQYF

J gene: TRBJ2-3
clone size: once
D gene: TRBD2
V gene: TRBV5-4
CDR3 DNA: TGTGCCAGCAGGCGAGCGGGAGGGGTAAGCACAGATACGCAGTATTTT
CDR3 protein: CASRRAGGVSTDTQYF

J gene: TRBJ1-2
clone size: -
D gene: -
V gene: TRBV6-5
CDR3 DNA: TGTGCCAGCAGTTCCGAAGTGGGGGGCTCCTACTATGGCTACACCTTC
CDR3 protein: CASSSEVGGSYYGYTF

J gene: TRBJ1-1
clone size: many
D gene: -
V gene: TRBV5-1
CDR3 DNA: TGCGCCAGCAGCCGACGGACAGAGATGAACACTGAAGCTTTCTTT
CDR3 protein: CASSRRTEMNTEAFF

J gene: TRBJ1-5
clone size: -
D gene: TRBD1
V gene: TRBV6-1
CDR3 DNA: TGTGCCAGCAGCGGACAGGGCTTTAGCAATCAGCCCCAGCATTTT
CDR3 protein: CASSGQGFSNQPQHF

J gene: TRBJ1-5
clone size: -
D gene: -
V gene: TRBV21-1
CDR3 DNA: TGTGCCAGCAGCCCCATAACCGGGACAGGGTTACAGCCCCAGCATTTT
CDR3 protein: CASSPITGTGLQPQHF

J gene: TRBJ2-5
clone size: few
D gene: -
V gene: TRBV2
CDR3 DNA: TGTGCCAGCAGTGTGTGGGGGGATCGGGAGACCCAGTACTTC
CDR3 protein: CASSVWGDRETQYF

J gene: TRBJ1-4
clone size: -
D gene: -
V gene: TRBV9
CDR3 DNA: TGTGCCAGCAGTGAGACGGGGTCGACTAATGAAAAACTGTTTTTT
CDR3 protein: CASSETGSTNEKLFF

J gene: TRBJ2-5
clone size: -
D gene: -
V gene: TRBV27
CDR3 DNA: TGTGCCAGCAGTTTAGACCCGTTCCGGGAGACCCAGTACTTC
CDR3 protein: CASSLDPFRETQYF

J gene: TRBJ2-5
clone size: -
D gene: TRBD2
V gene: TRBV6-5
CDR3 DNA: TGTGCCAGCAGTTACTCGGCGGGAGCAGAGACCCAGTACTTC
CDR3 protein: CASSYSAGAETQYF

J gene: TRBJ2-3
clone size: -
D gene: -
V gene: TRBV5-6
CDR3 DNA: TGTGCCAGCAGCCTCGGGACCCTGGCAGATACGCAGTATTTT
CDR3 protein: CASSLGTLADTQYF

J gene: TRBJ2-2
clone size: -
D gene: -
V gene: TRBV7-9
CDR3 DNA: TGTGCCAGCAGCTTAACGGGAGCGTTCACCGGGGAGCTGTTTTTT
CDR3 protein: CASSLTGAFTGELFF

J gene: TRBJ2-1
clone size: once
D gene: TRBD2
V gene: TRBV18
CDR3 DNA: TGTGCCAGCCAGACTAGCGGGAGGGCCATCAATGAGCAGTTCTTC
CDR3 protein: CASQTSGRAINEQFF

J gene: TRBJ2-5
clone size: -
D gene: TRBD2
V gene: TRBV27
CDR3 DNA: TGTGCCAGCAGTTGGACTAGCGGCGATGAGACCCAGTACTTC
CDR3 protein: CASSWTSGDETQYF

J gene: TRBJ1-2
clone size: -
D gene: -
V gene: TRBV5-4
CDR3 DNA: TGTGCCAGCAGCCGGGACACCACGGGGGGCTACACCTTC
CDR3 protein: CASSRDTTGGYTF

J gene: TRBJ2-2
clone size: few
D gene: TRBD2
V gene: TRBV11-3
CDR3 DNA: TGTGCCAGCAGCTTATATCAACTAGCGGTTGGCGGGGAGCTGTTTTTT
CDR3 protein: CASSLYQLAVGGELFF

J gene: TRBJ2-2
clone size: -
D gene: -
V gene: TRBV4-3
CDR3 DNA: TGCGCCAGCAGCCAAGAGGTAGCGGACGGGAGTGGGACCGGGGAGCTGTTTTTT
CDR3 protein: CASSQEVADGSGTGELFF

J gene: TRBJ2-5
clone size: once
D gene: TRBD2
V gene: TRBV4-2
CDR3 DNA: TGTGCCAGCAGCCAAGAATCCGCTAGCGGGAGAGCAGAGACCCAGTACTTC
CDR3 protein: CASSQESASGRAETQYF

J gene: TRBJ2-7
clone size: -
D gene: TRBD2
V gene: TRBV6-5
CDR3 DNA: TGTGCCAGCAGGATTGGGACTAGCGGGATCTACGAGCAGTACTTC
CDR3 protein: CASRIGTSGIYEQYF

J gene: TRBJ2-3
clone size: -
D gene: -
V gene: TRBV7-2
CDR3 DNA: TGTGCCAGCAGCTTAGTGCTCACAGATACGCAGTATTTT
CDR3 protein: CASSLVLTDTQYF

J gene: TRBJ2-3
clone size: -
D gene: -
V gene: TRBV4-1
CDR3 DNA: TGCGCCAGCAGCCAAGATCCGGCGGCTACGCAGTATTTT
CDR3 protein: CASSQDPAATQYF

J gene: TRBJ2-1
clone size: -
D gene: -
V gene: TRBV5-1
CDR3 DNA: TGCGCCAGCAGCCTTGGGTCCAGCGGCTCCTACAATGAGCAGTTCTTC
CDR3 protein: CASSLGSSGSYNEQFF

J gene: TRBJ1-4
clone size: -
D gene: TRBD1
V gene: TRBV19
CDR3 DNA: TGTGCCAGCGGACAGGGGTCGGTATATGAAAAACTGTTTTTT
CDR3 protein: CASGQGSVYEKLFF

J gene: TRBJ1-5
clone size: -
D gene: -
V gene: TRBV7-2
CDR3 DNA: TGTGCCAGCAGCCGGGACCTCAATCAGCCCCAGCATTTT
CDR3 protein: CASSRDLNQPQHF

J gene: TRBJ1-2
clone size: -
D gene: -
V gene: TRBV6-1
CDR3 DNA: TGTGCGAACAGCATTGACGACGTCTTTGGCTACACCTTC
CDR3 protein: CANSIDDVFGYTF

J gene: TRBJ1-2
clone size: few
D gene: -
V gene: TRBV30
CDR3 DNA: TGTGCCTGGAGTGGGGTTGACTATGGCTACACCTTC
CDR3 protein: CAWSGVDYGYTF

J gene: TRBJ1-1
clone size: -
D gene: -
V gene: TRBV23-1
CDR3 DNA: TGCGCCAGCAGTTCTCGGACAGACGGGACTGAAGCTTTCTTT
CDR3 protein: CASSSRTDGTEAFF

J gene: TRBJ2-1
clone size: -
D gene: -
V gene: TRBV2
CDR3 DNA: TGTGCCAGCAAGGAAGACTATGGCAGTCAACACAATGAGCAGTTCTTC
CDR3 protein: CASKEDYGSQHNEQFF

J gene: TRBJ1-4
clone size: -
D gene: -
V gene: TRBV19
CDR3 DNA: TGTGCCAGTAGTATAGATCTTCAGGGAGGTAATGAAAAACTGTTTTTT
CDR3 protein: CASSIDLQGGNEKLFF

J gene: TRBJ1-3
clone size: -
D gene: -
V gene: TRBV5-6
CDR3 DNA: TGTGCCAGCAGTTCTTCAGTCGTGGCGTCTGGAAACACCATATATTTT
CDR3 protein: CASSSSVVASGNTIYF

J gene: TRBJ1-1
clone size: -
D gene: TRBD1
V gene: TRBV6-1
CDR3 DNA: TGTGCCAGCAGCGAAACTGGAGGGGGCGGAGGGGCTGAAGCTTCCTTT
CDR3 protein: CASSETGGGGGAEASF

J gene: TRBJ1-2
clone size: once
D gene: TRBD1
V gene: TRBV18
CDR3 DNA: TGTGCCAGCTCACCAGGCGGGACAGGCTATGGCTACACCTTC
CDR3 protein: CASSPGGTGYGYTF

J gene: TRBJ1-2
clone size: few
D gene: TRBD1
V gene: TRBV29-1
CDR3 DNA: TGCAGCGTTACAGGGGGCTATGGCTACACCTTC
CDR3 protein: CSVTGGYGYTF

J gene: TRBJ1-1
clone size: few
D gene: -
V gene: TRBV4-3
CDR3 DNA: TGCGCCAGCAGTCGACAAGCCGGGGGACATGAAGCTTTCTTT
CDR3 protein: CASSRQAGGHEAFF

J gene: TRBJ2-5
clone size: -
D gene: -
V gene: TRBV7-2
CDR3 DNA: TGTGCCAGCAGCGAGTGGTCAGCAGGAGAGACCCAGTACTTC
CDR3 protein: CASSEWSAGETQYF